The present T cell receptor beta chain was sequenced within a study of technical replicates of blood from a few donors. Data came from immunoSEQ multiplex PCR; TCRdb stores just in-frame clones and leaves some out. The sample contains around 76,000 clones, roughly nine tenths of which appear only once. The CDR3 contains 15 residues. With 3 bases clipped from V and 6 bases from J, the junction kept 9 bases outside the gene matches. The germline V gene has CDR1 SGHAT and CDR2 FQNNGV. The clonotype was recovered from a human donor in good health. The sample taken for sequencing was T cells isolated from PBMCs. The chain uses TRBV11-2 and TRBJ2-7, with 9 bases that match TRBD2. CDR3 bases: TGTGCCAGCAGCTTCCCGGGACTAGCCATTCGCGAGCAGTACTTC. It specifies CASSFPGLAIREQYF.